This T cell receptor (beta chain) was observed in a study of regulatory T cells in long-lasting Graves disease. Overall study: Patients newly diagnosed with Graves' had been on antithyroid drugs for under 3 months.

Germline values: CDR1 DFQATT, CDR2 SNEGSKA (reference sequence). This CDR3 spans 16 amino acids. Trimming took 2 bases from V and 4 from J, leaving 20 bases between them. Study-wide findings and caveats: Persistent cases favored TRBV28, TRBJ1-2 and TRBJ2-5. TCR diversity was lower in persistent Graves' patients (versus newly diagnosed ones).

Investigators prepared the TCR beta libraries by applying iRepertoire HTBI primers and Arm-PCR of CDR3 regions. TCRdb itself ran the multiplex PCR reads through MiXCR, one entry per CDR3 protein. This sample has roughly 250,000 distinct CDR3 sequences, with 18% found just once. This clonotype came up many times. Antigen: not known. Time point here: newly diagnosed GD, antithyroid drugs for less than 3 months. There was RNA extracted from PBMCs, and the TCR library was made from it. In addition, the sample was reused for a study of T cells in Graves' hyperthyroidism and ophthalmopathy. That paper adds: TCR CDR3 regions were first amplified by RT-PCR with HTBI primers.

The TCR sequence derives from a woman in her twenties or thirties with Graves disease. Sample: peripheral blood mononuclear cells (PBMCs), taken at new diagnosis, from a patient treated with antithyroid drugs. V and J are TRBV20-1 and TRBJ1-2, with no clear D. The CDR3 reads CSARSTDPQLGYGYTF. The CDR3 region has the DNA TGCAGTGCTAGATCCACCGACCCACAGCTTGGCTATGGCTACACCTTC.